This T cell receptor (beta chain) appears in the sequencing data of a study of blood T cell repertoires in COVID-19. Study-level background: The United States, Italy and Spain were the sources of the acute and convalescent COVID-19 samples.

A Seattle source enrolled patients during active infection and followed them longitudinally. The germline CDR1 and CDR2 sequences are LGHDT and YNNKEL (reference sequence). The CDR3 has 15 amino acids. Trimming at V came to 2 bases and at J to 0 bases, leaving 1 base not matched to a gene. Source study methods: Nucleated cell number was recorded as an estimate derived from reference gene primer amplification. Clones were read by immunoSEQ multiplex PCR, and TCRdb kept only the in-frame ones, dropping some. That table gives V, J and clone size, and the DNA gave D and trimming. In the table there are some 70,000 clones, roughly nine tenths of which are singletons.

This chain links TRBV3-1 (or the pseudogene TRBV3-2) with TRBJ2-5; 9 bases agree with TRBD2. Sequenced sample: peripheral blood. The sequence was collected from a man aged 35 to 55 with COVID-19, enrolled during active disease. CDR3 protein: CASSQTSGYQETQYF. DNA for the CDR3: TGTGCCAGCAGCCAAACTAGCGGGTACCAAGAGACCCAGTACTTC.